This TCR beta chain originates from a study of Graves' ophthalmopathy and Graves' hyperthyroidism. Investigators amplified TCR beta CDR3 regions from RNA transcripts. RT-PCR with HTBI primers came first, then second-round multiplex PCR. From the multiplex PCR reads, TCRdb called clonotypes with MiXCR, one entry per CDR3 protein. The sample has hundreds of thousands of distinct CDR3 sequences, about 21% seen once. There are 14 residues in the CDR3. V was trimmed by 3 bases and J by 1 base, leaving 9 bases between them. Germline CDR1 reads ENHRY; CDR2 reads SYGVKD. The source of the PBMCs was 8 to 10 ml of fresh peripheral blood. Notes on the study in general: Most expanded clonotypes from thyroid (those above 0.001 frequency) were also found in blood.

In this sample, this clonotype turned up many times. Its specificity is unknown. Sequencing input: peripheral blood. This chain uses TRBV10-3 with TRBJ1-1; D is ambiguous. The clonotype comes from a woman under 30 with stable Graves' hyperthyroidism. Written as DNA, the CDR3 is TGTGCCATCAGTGATGGGCAGAAGAACACTGAAGCTTTCTTT. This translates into CAISDGQKNTEAFF.